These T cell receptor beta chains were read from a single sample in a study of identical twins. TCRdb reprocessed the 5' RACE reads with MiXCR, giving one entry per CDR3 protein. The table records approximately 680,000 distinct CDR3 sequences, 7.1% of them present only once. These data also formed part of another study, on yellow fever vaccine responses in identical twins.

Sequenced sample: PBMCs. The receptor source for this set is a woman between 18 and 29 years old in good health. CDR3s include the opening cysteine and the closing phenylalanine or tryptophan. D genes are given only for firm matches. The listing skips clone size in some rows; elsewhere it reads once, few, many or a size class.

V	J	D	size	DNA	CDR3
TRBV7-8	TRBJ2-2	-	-	TGTGCCAGCAGCTTATTGGTCCACCGAACCGGGGAGCTGTTTTTT	CASSLLVHRTGELFF
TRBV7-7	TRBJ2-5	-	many	TGTGCCAGCAGCTTGGAGATAGGGAGGCAAGAGACCCAGTACTTC	CASSLEIGRQETQYF
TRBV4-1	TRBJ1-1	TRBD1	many	TGCGCCAGCAGCCAAGATTTTTGGGACAGAGACCTGAACACTGAAGCTTTCTTT	CASSQDFWDRDLNTEAFF
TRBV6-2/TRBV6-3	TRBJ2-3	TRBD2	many	TGTGCCAGCAGCCAAACCGGGACTAGCGGCACAGATACGCAGTATTTT	CASSQTGTSGTDTQYF
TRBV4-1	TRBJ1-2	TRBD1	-	TGCGCCAGCAGCCGGCTCGGGACAGGGTACTATGGCTACACCTTC	CASSRLGTGYYGYTF
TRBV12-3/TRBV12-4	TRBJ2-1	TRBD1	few	TGTGCCAGCAGTCCTACAGGGGCATGGGAGCAGTTCTTC	CASSPTGAWEQFF
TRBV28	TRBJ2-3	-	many	TGTGCCAGCCTGGGCGCGGCGGATACGCAGTATTTT	CASLGAADTQYF
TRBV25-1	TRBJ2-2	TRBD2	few	TGTGCCAGCAGTGACCTCACTAGCGGGAGAAGGGCTGGGGAGCTGTTTTTT	CASSDLTSGRRAGELFF
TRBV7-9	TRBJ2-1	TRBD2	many	TGTGCCAGCAGCTTAGAGACTAGCGGGATATATGAGCAGTTCTTC	CASSLETSGIYEQFF
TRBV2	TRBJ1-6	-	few	TGTGCAGAGGGGGGACCGAACTCCTCCTCCTATAATTCACCCCTCCACTTT	CAEGGPNSSSYNSPLHF
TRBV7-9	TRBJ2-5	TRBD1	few	TGTGCCAGCAGCAAACGGGACAGGGGGGCAGAGACCCAGTACTTC	CASSKRDRGAETQYF
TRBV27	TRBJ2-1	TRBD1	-	TGTGCCAGCCTTGGACAGGGGGCATATGAGCAGTTCTTC	CASLGQGAYEQFF
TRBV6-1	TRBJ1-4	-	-	TGTGCCAGCGGAGACAGGTCAACTAATGAAAAACTGTTTTTT	CASGDRSTNEKLFF
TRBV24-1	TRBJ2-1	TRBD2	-	TGTGCCACCAGTGATTTGGGGCGGGAGAGCTACAATGAGCAGTTCTTC	CATSDLGRESYNEQFF
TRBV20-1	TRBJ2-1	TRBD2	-	TGCAGTGCTACTACCCAACGGGAGGGGGTTATGGAGCAGTTCTTC	CSATTQREGVMEQFF
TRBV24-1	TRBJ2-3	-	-	TGTGCCACCAGTGGTCTGACGGGGTTTAGCGCAGATACGCAGTATTTT	CATSGLTGFSADTQYF
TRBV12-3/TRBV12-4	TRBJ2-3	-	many	TGTGCCAGCAGACCTAGATCGGGACCAGATACGCAGTATTTT	CASRPRSGPDTQYF
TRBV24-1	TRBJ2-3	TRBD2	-	TGTGCCACCAGTGATCCTTTGGAAGCGGGAGTGTCAGATACGCAGTATTTT	CATSDPLEAGVSDTQYF
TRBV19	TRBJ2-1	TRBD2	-	TGTGCCAGTAGTCTAACTAGCGGGGGGGCTCGGAATGAGCAGTTCTTC	CASSLTSGGARNEQFF
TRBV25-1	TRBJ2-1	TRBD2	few	TGTGCCAGCAGTGAAGAGGTTTGGTGGACTAGCGACAATGAGCAGTTCTTC	CASSEEVWWTSDNEQFF
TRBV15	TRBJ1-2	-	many	TGTGCCACCAACCGCCACGGGCTATATGGCTACACCTTC	CATNRHGLYGYTF
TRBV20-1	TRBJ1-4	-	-	TGCAGTGCTAGAGATTTTTCGGCAGGGAATGAAAAACTGTTTTTT	CSARDFSAGNEKLFF
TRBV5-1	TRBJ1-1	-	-	TGCGCCAGCAGCCAGACGACATGGACTGAAGCTTTCTTT	CASSQTTWTEAFF
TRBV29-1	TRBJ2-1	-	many	TGCAGCGTTGAGGGTGGGGCAGGGTACAATGAGCAGTTCTTC	CSVEGGAGYNEQFF
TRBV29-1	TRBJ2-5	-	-	TGCAGCGTCTCGCCGTCCCAACGGACAGCGGCACGGGGCACGAAGGCGACCCAGTACTTC	CSVSPSQRTAARGTKATQYF
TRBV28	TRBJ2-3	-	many	TGTGCCAGCAGTTTGGTGGGGGCCTCAGATACGCAGTATTTT	CASSLVGASDTQYF
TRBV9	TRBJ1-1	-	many	TGTGCCAGCAGCGTAATGGGGAACACTGAAGCTTTCTTT	CASSVMGNTEAFF
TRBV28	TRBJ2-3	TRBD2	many	TGTGCCAGCAGTTTTCCAGCGGGAGGGCAAGATACGCAGTATTTT	CASSFPAGGQDTQYF
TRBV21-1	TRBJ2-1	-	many	TGTGCCAGCAGCCTTCGGACTAGCGGAGCCTACTACAATGAGCAGTTCTTC	CASSLRTSGAYYNEQFF
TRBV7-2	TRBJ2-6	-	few	TGTGCCAGCAGCTTAGCGTGGGGGCGCTCAGGGGCCAACGTCCTGACTTTC	CASSLAWGRSGANVLTF
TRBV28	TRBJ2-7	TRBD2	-	TGTGCCAGCAGTTTGGCCCAACTAGCGGGAGTAAGAGAGCAGTACTTC	CASSLAQLAGVREQYF
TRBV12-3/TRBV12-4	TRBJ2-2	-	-	TGTGCCAGCAGCAACAGGGTTGGCACCGGGGAGCTGTTTTTT	CASSNRVGTGELFF
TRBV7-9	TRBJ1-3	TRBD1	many	TGTGCCAGCAGCCCACAGGGGGCACTCGGAAACACCATATATTTT	CASSPQGALGNTIYF
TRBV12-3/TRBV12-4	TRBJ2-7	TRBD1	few	TGTGCCAGCAGTCCCATAACAGGGGTGGTGAACGAGCAGTACTTC	CASSPITGVVNEQYF
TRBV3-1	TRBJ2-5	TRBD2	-	TGTGCCACCTCCCAAGATTTCCCACTAGCGGGGGAAGAGACCCAGTACTTC	CATSQDFPLAGEETQYF
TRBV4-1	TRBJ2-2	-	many	TGCGCCAGCAGCCAAGTTACTCAGGCCACCGGGGAGCTGTTTTTT	CASSQVTQATGELFF
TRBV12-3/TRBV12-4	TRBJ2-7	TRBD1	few	TGTGCCAGCAGATCACAGGGGGCCGGGTCCTACGAGCAGTACTTC	CASRSQGAGSYEQYF
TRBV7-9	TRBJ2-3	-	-	TGTGCCAGCAGCTTAGTTGAGACAGATACGCAGTATTTT	CASSLVETDTQYF
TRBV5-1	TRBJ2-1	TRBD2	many	TGCGCCAGCAGCATGGGGACTAGCGGGCCTTACAATGAGCAGTTCTTC	CASSMGTSGPYNEQFF
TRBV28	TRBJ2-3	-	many	TGTGCCAGCAGTGCTATTTTGTCGTACGGGACTGCTAGCACAGATACGCAGTATTTT	CASSAILSYGTASTDTQYF